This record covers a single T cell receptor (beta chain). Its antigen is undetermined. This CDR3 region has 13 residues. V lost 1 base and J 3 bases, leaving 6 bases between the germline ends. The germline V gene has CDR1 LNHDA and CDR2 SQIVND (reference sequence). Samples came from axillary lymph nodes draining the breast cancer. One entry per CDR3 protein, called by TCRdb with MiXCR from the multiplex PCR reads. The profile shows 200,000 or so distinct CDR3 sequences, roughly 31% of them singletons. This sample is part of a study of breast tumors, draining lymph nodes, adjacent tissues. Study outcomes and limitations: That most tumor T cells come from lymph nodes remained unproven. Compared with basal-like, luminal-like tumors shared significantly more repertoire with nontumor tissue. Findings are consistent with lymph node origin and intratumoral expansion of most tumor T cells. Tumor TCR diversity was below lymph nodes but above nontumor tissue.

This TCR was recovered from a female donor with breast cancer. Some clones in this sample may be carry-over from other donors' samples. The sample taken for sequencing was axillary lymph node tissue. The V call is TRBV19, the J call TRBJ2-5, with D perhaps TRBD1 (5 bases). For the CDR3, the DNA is TGTGCCAGTAGTATAGGGGGCAAAGAGACCCAGTACTTC. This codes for CASSIGGKETQYF. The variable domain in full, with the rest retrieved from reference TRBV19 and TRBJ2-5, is DGGITQSPKYLFRKEGQNVTLSCEQNLNHDAMYWYRQDPGQGLRLIYYSQIVNDFQKGDIAEGYSVSREKKESFPLTVTSAQKNPTAFYLCASSIGGKETQYFGPGTRLLVL.